What follows are 14 T cell receptor beta chains derived from one specimen sequenced in a study of CD8+CD57+ T cells in acquired aplastic anemia. Investigators profiled TCR beta VDJ and CDR3 from genomic DNA template. Each CDR3 protein is one row after TCRdb ran MiXCR on the reads. Among 300,000 or so distinct CDR3 sequences listed, roughly 61% were seen once. In patients chosen for sequencing, flow cytometry had shown CD8+CD57+ cell expansion. The sample taken for sequencing was sorted CD4+, CD8+, or CD8+CD57+ T cells (not recorded which) from PBMCs. The receptors were gathered from a human donor with aplastic anemia.

The sample holds many counts of this clonotype. This chain joins TRBV5-1 and TRBJ1-4; TRBD1 is a possible D gene (6 bases). Trimming removed 3 bases from V and 7 bases from J, with 19 bases in between. The CDR3 length is 16 residues. Germline CDR1 SGHRS, CDR2 YFSETQ. CDR3 nucleotide sequence: TGCGCCAGCAGCTCGGGGGTCACAGGGTCGGGTGAAAAACTGTTTTTT. It is translated as CASSSGVTGSGEKLFF. The full variable domain, completed using reference TRBV5-1 and TRBJ1-4, is KAGVTQTPRYLIKTRGQQVTLSCSPISGHRSVSWYQQTPGQGLQFLFEYFSETQRNKGNFPGRFSGRQFSNSRSEMNVSTLELGDSALYLCASSSGVTGSGEKLFFGSGTQLSVL.

The J gene is TRBJ2-2, the V gene TRBV5-5; 8 bases align to TRBD1. The CDR3 runs 15 residues. The ends lost 2 bases at V and 5 bases at J; junction bases unmatched: 5. Germline V gives CDR1 SGHKS, CDR2 YYEKEE (reference sequence). CDR3 nucleotides: TGTGCCAGCAGCTTCCTGGACAGGGATACCGGGGAGCTGTTTTTT. It specifies CASSFLDRDTGELFF.

J is TRBJ2-1 and V is TRBV14; 11 nucleotides line up with TRBD2. Per germline, CDR1 SGHDN and CDR2 FVKESK. The CDR3 is 17 amino acids. Unmatched junction bases numbered 5, after V lost 0 bases and J lost 4 bases. The CDR3 loop reads CASSQDGLAGGYNEQFF. CDR3 in DNA: TGTGCCAGCAGCCAAGATGGGCTAGCGGGGGGATACAATGAGCAGTTCTTC.

J is TRBJ2-7 and V is TRBV5-1; D call uncertain. The CDR3 consists of 12 residues. V lost 0 bases and J lost 4, with 5 bases in between. CDR1 and CDR2 (germline): SGHRS, YFSETQ. This chain's CDR3 is CASSLVPYEQYF. The CDR3 DNA follows: TGCGCCAGCAGCTTGGTCCCTTACGAGCAGTACTTC.

The chain links TRBV7-6 to TRBJ1-4; 7 bases agree with TRBD1. The CDR3 spans 15 residues. V trimming: 1 base; J trimming: 6 bases; junction bases outside the gene matches: 5. Germline assignment: CDR1 SGHVS and CDR2 FNYEAQ. CDR3 loop: CASSLGSTGDEKLFF. CDR3 in DNA: TGTGCCAGCAGCTTAGGGAGTACAGGGGATGAAAAACTGTTTTTT.

This chain connects TRBV12-3 or TRBV12-4 to TRBJ2-7; 10 bases are shared with TRBD2. Trimming at V came to 5 bases and at J to 5 bases, leaving 6 bases not matched to a gene. The CDR3 contains 14 residues. The CDR3 region has the DNA TGTGCCAGCAGTGTACAGCGGGGGGGCGACGAGCAGTACTTC. Its protein is CASSVQRGGDEQYF.

The rearrangement joins TRBV4-3 to TRBJ2-5; D remains ambiguous. The V end was cut by 5 bases, the J end by 0 bases, with 7 bases between. The CDR3 is made up of 13 amino acids. CDR1 and CDR2 (germline): LGHNA, YSLEER. CDR3 nucleotide sequence: TGCGCCAGCAGCTGGGTCGACCAAGAGACCCAGTACTTC. Translating gives CASSWVDQETQYF.

The chain employs TRBV15 and TRBJ1-1; the D gene is possibly TRBD1 (6 bases). This CDR3 spans 14 amino acids. Per the germline V gene, CDR1 is LNHNV and CDR2 is YYDKDF (reference sequence). V was clipped by 5 bases and J by 1 base, with 11 bases between them. CDR3 DNA sequence: TGTGCCACCAGCGACGGGGGCACGAACACTGAAGCTTTCTTT. Translation gives CATSDGGTNTEAFF.

The CDR3 protein is CASGGTLTDTQYF. Written as DNA, the CDR3 is TGTGCTAGCGGAGGGACACTCACAGATACGCAGTATTTT. The V gene is TRBV7-3, the J gene TRBJ2-3; D could derive from TRBD1 or TRBD2 (6 bases each). CDR3 length equals 13 residues. CDR1 and CDR2 from the germline V gene are SGHTA and FQGTGA.

The chain uses TRBV9 and TRBJ2-3; no clear D. Near its end, the DNA agrees better with TRBJ1-5, so the J call may be wrong. The CDR3 covers 14 residues. The germline CDR1 and CDR2 sequences are SGDLS and YYNGEE. The DNA of the CDR3 is TGTGCCAGCAGCGTAGTAACTAACGCAGATACGCAGCATTTT. Translating gives CASSVVTNADTQHF.

This chain joins TRBV20-1 and TRBJ2-5; either TRBD1 or TRBD2 may supply D (5 bases each). CDR3 length equals 15 residues. Germline V gene lookup returns CDR1 DFQATT and CDR2 SNEGSKA (reference sequence). V gave up 3 bases and J gave up 1 base, with 15 bases separating them. DNA of the CDR3: TGCAGTGCTAGCGGGCTAGCAGGGCTCCAAGAGACCCAGTACTTC. The encoded protein is CSASGLAGLQETQYF.

V and J are TRBV10-1 and TRBJ2-1, with D perhaps being TRBD1 or TRBD2 (5 bases each). V lost 4 bases, J lost 14 bases, and 15 bases lay in between. This CDR3 has 12 amino acids. From germline, CDR1 is WNHNN and CDR2 SYGVQD (reference sequence). The CDR3 DNA is TGCGCCAGCAGTGGAAGAATAGGGGAGAAGTTCTTC. It is translated as CASSGRIGEKFF.

Details on this clonotype: The CDR3 does not end in the conserved phenylalanine or tryptophan, so this is likely a read error. J is TRBJ2-2 and V is TRBV5-1; the match to TRBD2 covers 7 bases. CDR1 and CDR2 (germline): SGHRS, YFSETQ. The junction had 16 bases not matched to a gene; V was cut back by 1 base and J by 1 base. The CDR3 totals 20 residues. The CDR3 protein is CASSLPLPSGRQGNTGELFL. The CDR3, as DNA: TGCGCCAGCAGCTTGCCCCTCCCTAGCGGACGCCAGGGGAACACCGGGGAGCTGTTTCTT.

The V call is TRBV29-1, the J call TRBJ1-1, with 7 bases aligning to TRBD1. V was clipped by 4 bases and J by 6 bases; unmatched bases: 23. The CDR3 covers 18 residues. CDR1 and CDR2 from the germline V gene are SQVTM and ANQGSEA. Here the CDR3 reads CSVVRELQGSRVGAEAFF. The CDR3 nucleotides read TGCAGCGTTGTAAGAGAGCTACAGGGGTCTCGTGTGGGGGCTGAAGCTTTCTTT.